A single TCR beta chain is shown here with its context. This sample was included in a study of blood T cell repertoires in COVID-19. At the level of the study: The analysed material was cDNA or gDNA that came from T cells, B-cell-depleted T cells, or PBMCs.

With 8 bases clipped from V and 0 bases from J, the junction kept 5 bases outside the gene matches. Per germline, CDR1 ENHRY and CDR2 SYGVKD. The CDR3 totals 15 residues. The authors' processing: Using reference gene primer amplification, nucleated cell counts were estimated. Assay used: immunoSEQ multiplex PCR; TCRdb lists only in-frame clones, some missing. That table is the source of V, J and clone size, and D and trimming were worked out from the DNA. Among 140,000 to 150,000 clones, 65% to 90% were seen once, and the ten largest hold over 8%. Input material: peripheral blood. This sequence was found in a human donor in a cohort sampled during active COVID-19. V and J are TRBV10-3 and TRBJ2-1, with 9 nucleotides matching TRBD1. The CDR3 here is CAIGTGGGSYNEQFF. In DNA form, the CDR3 reads TGTGCCATCGGAACAGGGGGCGGCTCCTACAATGAGCAGTTCTTC.